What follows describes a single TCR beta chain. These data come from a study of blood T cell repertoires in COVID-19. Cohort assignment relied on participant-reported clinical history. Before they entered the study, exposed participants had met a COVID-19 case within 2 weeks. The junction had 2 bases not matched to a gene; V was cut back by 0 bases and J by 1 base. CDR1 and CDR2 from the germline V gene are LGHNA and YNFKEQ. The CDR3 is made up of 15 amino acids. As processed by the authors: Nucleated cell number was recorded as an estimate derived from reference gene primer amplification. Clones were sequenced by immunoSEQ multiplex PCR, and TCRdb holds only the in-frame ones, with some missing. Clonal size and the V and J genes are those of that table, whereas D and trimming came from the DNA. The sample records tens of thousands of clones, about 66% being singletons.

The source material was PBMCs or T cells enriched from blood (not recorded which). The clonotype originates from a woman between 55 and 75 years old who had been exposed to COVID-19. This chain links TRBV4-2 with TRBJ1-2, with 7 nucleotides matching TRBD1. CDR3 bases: TGTGCCAGCAGCCAAGATCGACAGGGTAACTATGGCTACACCTTC. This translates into CASSQDRQGNYGYTF.